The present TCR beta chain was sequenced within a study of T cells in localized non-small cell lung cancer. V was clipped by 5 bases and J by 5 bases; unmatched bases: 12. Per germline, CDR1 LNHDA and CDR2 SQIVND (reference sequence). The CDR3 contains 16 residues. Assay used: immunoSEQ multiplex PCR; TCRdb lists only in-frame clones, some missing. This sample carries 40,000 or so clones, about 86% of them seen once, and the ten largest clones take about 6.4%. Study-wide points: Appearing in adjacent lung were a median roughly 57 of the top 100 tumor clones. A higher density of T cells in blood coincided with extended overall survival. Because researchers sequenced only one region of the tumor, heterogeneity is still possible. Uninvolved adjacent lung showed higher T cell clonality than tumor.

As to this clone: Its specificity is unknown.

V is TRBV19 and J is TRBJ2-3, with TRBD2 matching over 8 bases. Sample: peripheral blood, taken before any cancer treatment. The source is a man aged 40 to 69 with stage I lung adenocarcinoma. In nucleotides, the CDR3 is TGTGCCAGTAGTTTCAGACTAGCGCGAGGGGGAGATACGCAGTATTTT. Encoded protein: CASSFRLARGGDTQYF. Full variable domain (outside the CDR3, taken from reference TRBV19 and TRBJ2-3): DGGITQSPKYLFRKEGQNVTLSCEQNLNHDAMYWYRQDPGQGLRLIYYSQIVNDFQKGDIAEGYSVSREKKESFPLTVTSAQKNPTAFYLCASSFRLARGGDTQYFGPGTRLTVL.